These 9 T cell receptor beta chains originate from one sample sequenced in a study of CD8+ T cells in alopecia areata. Investigators isolated RNA and reverse transcribed it into cDNA to act as the sequencing template. The assay was immunoSEQ multiplex PCR, and TCRdb's table has in-frame clones only and misses some. The repertoire holds roughly 210,000 clones, 43% seen once, with approximately 2.4% in the top ten. Treatment here: oral pan-JAK inhibitor, 5-10 mg twice daily. Sequenced material: CD4+ T cells sorted from blood, taken at approximately week 36, from a patient treated with tofacitinib. The receptor set was obtained from a human donor with alopecia areata.

As concerns this clone: The junction does not match germline at one end; this may be a read error. The rearrangement joins TRBV15 to TRBJ2-4; 8 positions match TRBD2. The CDR3 is 13 residues long. CDR1 and CDR2 from the germline V gene are LNHNV and YYDKDF (reference sequence). The CDR3 DNA is TGTGCCACCAGCAGAGTTCCGGACGGGAGGGAGAGGTTC. Protein product: CATSRVPDGRERF.

In regard to this clone: At one of its ends the junction is not consistent with the germline gene, which may arise from a read error. At the DNA level, this CDR3 is encoded by other sequences in the same sample as well. The chain uses TRBV11-2 and TRBJ2-7, with D possibly called TRBD1 or TRBD2 (5 bases each). CDR1 SGHAT and CDR2 FQNNGV come from the germline V gene. The length of the CDR3 is 14 residues. CDR3 coding DNA: TGTGCCAGCAGCTTGCAACCCGGGACCTATGAGCAGTACTTC. Translation gives CASSLQPGTYEQYF.

V and J are TRBV30 and TRBJ2-2; 8 bases match TRBD2. Losses at the gene ends were 1 base for V and 6 bases for J; bases not matched to a gene: 4. The V gene's germline CDR1 is GTSNPN and CDR2 SVGIG (reference sequence). The CDR3 totals 14 residues. The CDR3 nucleotides read TGTGCCTGGAGTGCCGGACTAGCATCCGGGGAGCTGTTTTTT. Translating it yields CAWSAGLASGELFF.

This clone was seen more than once but under ten times. The chain recombines TRBV7-3 with TRBJ2-2; no firm D call. The CDR3 is 13 residues long. V lost 4 bases and J 1 base, leaving 4 bases between the germline ends. Looked up from germline, CDR1 is SGHTA and CDR2 is FQGTGA. The CDR3 here is CASSYKNTGELFF. CDR3 in DNA: TGTGCCAGCAGCTATAAGAACACCGGGGAGCTGTTTTTT.

J is TRBJ1-1 and V is TRBV29-1, with a tentative D call TRBD1 (5 bases). Germline V gives CDR1 SQVTM, CDR2 ANQGSEA. The V and J ends lost 7 bases and 0 bases respectively, with 12 bases between them. There are 13 residues in the CDR3. The CDR3 bases are TGCAGCGCCGGGGCCAATATGAACACTGAAGCTTTCTTT. Its protein product is CSAGANMNTEAFF.

This chain uses TRBV15 with TRBJ2-3, with no clear D. The V gene lost 0 bases and the J gene lost 4 bases, with 5 bases spanning the gap. Germline values: CDR1 LNHNV, CDR2 YYDKDF (reference sequence). The CDR3 length is 13 residues. CDR3 sequence (DNA): TGTGCCACCAGCAGAGATGGCCCAGATACGCAGTATTTT. Its protein product is CATSRDGPDTQYF.

This clone was counted between two and nine times. The chain links TRBV30 to TRBJ1-2; no reliable D call. There are 13 residues in the CDR3. V lost 1 base to trimming and J lost 3 bases, with 9 bases between them. Looked up from germline, CDR1 is GTSNPN and CDR2 is SVGIG (reference sequence). The CDR3 loop reads CAWSGGADYGYTF. The CDR3 DNA follows: TGTGCCTGGAGTGGGGGAGCTGACTATGGCTACACCTTC.

CDR3 DNA sequence: TGTGCCAGCAGCTACACCGGGACGGAAGGTGAGCAGTTCTTC. It translates to CASSYTGTEGEQFF. This sequence joins TRBV7-9 and TRBJ2-1; either TRBD1 or TRBD2 may fit D (5 bases each). The ends were cut back, 4 bases at V and 9 bases at J, with 16 bases in the middle. The length of the CDR3 is 14 residues. CDR1 and CDR2 from the germline V gene are SEHNR and FQNEAQ (reference sequence).

This chain links TRBV30 with TRBJ2-2; TRBD2 matches at 10 bases. The J segment lost 7 bases and the V segment lost 4 bases, leaving 6 bases of the junction unmatched. This CDR3 contains 14 residues. Germline values: CDR1 GTSNPN, CDR2 SVGIG (reference sequence). CDR3 nucleotide sequence: TGTGCCTGGATTGTGGCTAGCGGGAGCGGGGAGCTGTTTTTT. This codes for CAWIVASGSGELFF.